This T cell receptor beta chain was recorded in a study of shared clonotypes between healthy human individuals. Here immunoSEQ multiplex PCR was the method, and the copy in TCRdb shows in-frame clones only, minus some. This table has millions of clones, approximately 94% appearing once. This CDR3 spans 13 amino acids. In germline, CDR1 is LGHNA, CDR2 YSLEER. Trimming cost V 3 bases and J 10 bases, with 14 bases left between them. This TCR came from a young man in good health. Sequencing was performed on naive CD4+ T cells sorted from blood. The subset here: CD45RA+ positively selected. The chain recombines TRBV4-3 with TRBJ2-3; D is undetermined. The CDR3 coding sequence is TGCGCCAGCAGCCAGGCGTACATAGAGGCGCAGTATTTT. It yields the protein CASSQAYIEAQYF.